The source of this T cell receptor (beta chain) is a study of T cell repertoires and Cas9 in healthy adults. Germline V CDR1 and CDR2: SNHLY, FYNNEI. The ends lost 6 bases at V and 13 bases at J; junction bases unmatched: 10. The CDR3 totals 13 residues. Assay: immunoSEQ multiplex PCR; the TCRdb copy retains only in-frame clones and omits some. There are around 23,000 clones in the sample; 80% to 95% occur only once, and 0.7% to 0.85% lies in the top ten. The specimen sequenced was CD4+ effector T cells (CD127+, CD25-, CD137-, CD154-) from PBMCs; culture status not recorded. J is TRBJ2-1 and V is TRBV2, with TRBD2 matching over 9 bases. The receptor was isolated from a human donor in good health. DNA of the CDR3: TGTGCCAGCAGAACCGCAGCGGGGGGTATTCAGTTCTTC. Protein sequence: CASRTAAGGIQFF. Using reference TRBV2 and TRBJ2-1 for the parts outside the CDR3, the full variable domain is EPEVTQTPSHQVTQMGQEVILRCVPISNHLYFYWYRQILGQKVEFLVSFYNNEISEKSEIFDDQFSVERPDGSNFTLKIRSTKLEDSAMYFCASRTAAGGIQFFGPGTRLTVL.